This T cell receptor (beta chain) was sequenced during a study of beta chain features in type 1 diabetes. Study information: Sorted cell examination encompassed 85 million to 140 million cells across all samples. Overall study findings and caveats: When Type 1 diabetes patients were examined, their TCRB CDR3s proved moderately but significantly shorter in all four CD4+ subsets. TCRB repertoires of naive, central memory and Treg cells appeared more similar among patients than among healthy donors.

As to this clone: Its antigen is still unknown.

Purity of each sorted population was above 95%. V dropped 4 bases and J dropped 4; count of bases not matched to a gene: 6. Germline CDR1 and CDR2: SGHAT and FQNNGV. There are 15 residues in the CDR3. TCRB transcripts that were expressed got sequenced, as all of the isolated RNA had been reverse transcribed. The assay was immunoSEQ multiplex PCR, and TCRdb's table has in-frame clones only and misses some. Of about 40,000 clones listed, approximately 49% are singletons. The chain links TRBV11-2 to TRBJ2-3; 9 nucleotides align to TRBD1. Sequences were obtained from central memory CD4+ T cells from blood. This clonotype was obtained from a woman younger than 35 in good health. The CDR3 spells CASSSYRGRADTQYF. The CDR3 DNA reads TGTGCCAGCAGCTCCTACAGGGGGCGAGCAGATACGCAGTATTTT.